Each of the 32 T cell receptor beta chains below was sequenced from the same sample in a study of cytomegalovirus exposure and HLA in healthy donors (dated by TCRdb to 2017 to 2019). The receptor library was made with the immunoSEQ multiplex PCR assay. For the multiplex PCR, a mixture combining 60 forward primers for TCR Vbeta segments and 13 reverse primers for TCR Jbeta segments was used. TCRdb stores this immuneACCESS table with in-frame sequences only. Part of the clones is absent; in the studies checked, under half of the shortfall reflects unresolved V genes, and no reason is known for the rest. For this sample, the table gives approximately 40,000 clones. Of the sample, roughly 5.8% falls within the top ten clones. Material: PBMCs. These receptor sequences come from a human donor in good health.

The V gene is TRBV4-1, the J gene TRBJ2-7, with D unresolved. In germline, CDR1 is MGHRA, CDR2 YSYEKL. The V end was cut by 0 bases, the J end by 2 bases, with 14 bases between. This CDR3 comprises 16 residues. In DNA form, the CDR3 reads TGCGCCAGCAGCCAAGATCCCCAGGCCTTCACCTACGAGCAGTACTTC. It encodes CASSQDPQAFTYEQYF.

This sequence joins TRBV7-9 and TRBJ1-4; 8 nucleotides align to TRBD1. The CDR3 has 14 residues. Germline CDR1 SEHNR, CDR2 FQNEAQ (reference sequence). The V segment lost 5 bases and the J segment 8 bases; nucleotides outside the gene matches: 7. CDR3 region: CASSNGQGWEKLFF. CDR3 in DNA: TGTGCCAGCAGCAACGGACAGGGCTGGGAAAAACTGTTTTTT.

The genes are TRBV5-6 and TRBJ1-1; D is possibly TRBD1 (5 bases). The CDR3 has 15 residues. Looked up from germline, CDR1 is SGHDT and CDR2 is YYEEEE. V gave up 2 bases and J gave up 1 base, with 12 bases separating them. CDR3 DNA sequence: TGTGCCAGCAGCTTTGGGGCCCGGACGAACACTGAAGCTTTCTTT. This encodes CASSFGARTNTEAFF.

This sequence joins TRBV7-9 and TRBJ1-2; D gene ambiguous. The CDR3 contains 15 residues. V was pared by 1 base and J by 6 bases, with 15 bases between. Per the germline V gene, CDR1 is SEHNR and CDR2 is FQNEAQ (reference sequence). CDR3 sequence: CASSLGLSRGDGYTF. CDR3 DNA sequence: TGTGCCAGCAGCTTAGGGCTCAGTCGGGGAGATGGCTACACCTTC.

J is TRBJ2-7 and V is TRBV10-3; a weak D match, TRBD2 (6 bases). The CDR3 is 12 amino acids. The V gene lost 8 bases and the J gene lost 2 bases, with 10 bases spanning the gap. Germline V gives CDR1 ENHRY, CDR2 SYGVKD. CDR3 in amino acids: CAISGEAYEQYF. CDR3 DNA: TGTGCCATCTCCGGGGAGGCCTACGAGCAGTACTTC.

The rearrangement uses TRBV25-1 and TRBJ2-3; 8 positions agree with TRBD1. Germline-derived CDR1 and CDR2 are MGHDK and SYGVNS. The V segment lost 3 bases and the J segment 4 bases; nucleotides outside the gene matches: 15. The CDR3 is 18 amino acids. CDR3 sequence reads: CASSDSSWGRGRSDTQYF. CDR3 coding DNA: TGTGCCAGCAGTGACTCCTCCTGGGGCAGGGGGCGGTCAGATACGCAGTATTTT.

The V gene is TRBV20-1, the J gene TRBJ2-1, with unresolved D. V lost 7 bases, J lost 5 bases, and 6 bases lay in between. Germline loops: CDR1 DFQATT, CDR2 SNEGSKA (reference sequence). The CDR3 extends over 10 amino acids. The CDR3 loop reads CSDTDNEQFF. CDR3 in DNA: TGCAGTGATACTGACAATGAGCAGTTCTTC.

This sequence joins TRBV30 and TRBJ1-3; weak D call: TRBD1 (5 bases). The CDR3 is 15 amino acids. The germline gives CDR1 GTSNPN, CDR2 SVGIG (reference sequence). The V and J ends lost 8 bases and 4 bases respectively, with 21 bases between them. This CDR3 reads CAGLEDIAGGNTIYF. In nucleotides, the CDR3 is TGTGCCGGGTTAGAGGACATCGCTGGGGGAAACACCATATATTTT.

The chain carries TRBV30 and TRBJ2-1; 8 bases line up with TRBD1. Germline CDR1 reads GTSNPN; CDR2 reads SVGIG (reference sequence). V lost 3 bases, J lost 7 bases, and 8 bases stayed unmatched. The CDR3 length is 14 residues. The CDR3 is CAWSTWTGRNEQFF. DNA for the CDR3: TGTGCCTGGAGCACGTGGACAGGGAGAAATGAGCAGTTCTTC.

The V gene is TRBV9, the J gene TRBJ2-7; 10 bases agree with TRBD1. V shed 2 bases, J shed 0 bases, and the junction held 5 bases outside the gene matches. The CDR3 runs to 16 residues. Germline lookup yields CDR1 SGDLS and CDR2 YYNGEE. The CDR3 coding sequence is TGTGCCAGCAGCGTCGGGGGACAGGGGACCTCCTACGAGCAGTACTTC. It encodes CASSVGGQGTSYEQYF.

This rearrangement joins TRBV19 to TRBJ1-5; D gene ambiguous. V gave up 1 base and J gave up 7 bases, with 11 bases separating them. Germline V gene lookup returns CDR1 LNHDA and CDR2 SQIVND (reference sequence). The CDR3 is 14 amino acids. The CDR3 loop is CASSIAGIGQPQHF. The CDR3 bases are TGTGCCAGTAGTATAGCCGGGATCGGGCAGCCCCAGCATTTT.

J is TRBJ1-6 and V is TRBV30; the D is unclear. V was cut by 2 bases and J by 14 bases, with 13 bases left in between. The CDR3 totals 12 residues. The germline gives CDR1 GTSNPN, CDR2 SVGIG (reference sequence). This CDR3 is CAWSSHRFTLHF. The CDR3, as DNA: TGTGCCTGGAGTAGCCACCGATTCACCCTCCACTTT.

On this clone: The junction does not match germline at one end; this may be a read error. The same CDR3 is also encoded by other DNA sequences in this sample. The rearrangement joins TRBV7-9 to TRBJ1-6, with 9 bases identical to TRBD1. This CDR3 is 16 amino acids long. Germline V lookup: CDR1 SEHNR, CDR2 FQNEAQ (reference sequence). As DNA, the CDR3 is TGTGCCAGCAGCCTTGGACAGGGGTTCTATAATTCACCCCTACACTTT. Its protein is CASSLGQGFYNSPLHF.

The CDR3 coding sequence is TGTGCCAGCAGCGTAGCGGGGGGAGAGAACAATGAGCAGTTCTTC. It translates to CASSVAGGENNEQFF. This sequence joins TRBV9 and TRBJ2-1; TRBD2 agrees at 7 bases. Germline loops: CDR1 SGDLS, CDR2 YYNGEE. This CDR3 is built from 15 residues. With V trimmed by 0 bases and J by 5 bases, 5 bases remained unmatched.

The CDR3 loop reads CASRAAGLTYGYTF. CDR3 nucleotides: TGTGCCAGTAGGGCCGCAGGGCTTACCTATGGCTACACCTTC. The V and J genes are TRBV19 and TRBJ1-2; D may be TRBD1 (5 bases). This CDR3 contains 14 residues. The V end was cut by 6 bases, the J end by 4 bases, with 15 bases between. Germline V CDR1 and CDR2: LNHDA, SQIVND (reference sequence).

V usage is TRBV9 and J usage is TRBJ2-3; the match to TRBD1 covers 7 bases. After removal of 2 bases from V and 4 bases from J, the junction contained 7 bases not matched to a gene. The CDR3 consists of 15 residues. Germline V gene data show CDR1 as SGDLS and CDR2 as YYNGEE. The CDR3 protein is CASSVEGAMADTQYF. In nucleotides, the CDR3 is TGTGCCAGCAGCGTCGAGGGGGCTATGGCAGATACGCAGTATTTT.

The rearrangement links TRBV5-4 to TRBJ1-4; 9 bases line up with TRBD1. Germline CDR1 is SGHNT and CDR2 is YYREEE (reference sequence). J lost 7 bases, V lost 3 bases, and 7 bases had no gene match. The CDR3 has 15 residues. CDR3 bases: TGTGCCAGCAGCTGGGGCGGGACAGGGAGTGAAAAACTGTTTTTT. Its translation: CASSWGGTGSEKLFF.

The chain couples TRBV9 to TRBJ1-1, with D possibly matching TRBD1 (5 bases). V dropped 1 base and J dropped 1 base, with 8 bases sitting between them. In germline, CDR1 is SGDLS, CDR2 YYNGEE. The CDR3 sequence is 14 residues long. CDR3 region: CASSVSGENTEAFF. Here the CDR3 DNA reads TGTGCCAGCAGCGTATCGGGGGAGAACACTGAAGCTTTCTTT.

V and J are TRBV5-4 and TRBJ1-4, with TRBD1 matching over 8 bases. Germline CDR1 SGHNT, CDR2 YYREEE (reference sequence). Trimming at V came to 2 bases and at J to 6 bases, leaving 3 bases not matched to a gene. There are 14 residues in the CDR3. The CDR3, as DNA: TGTGCCAGCAGCTTTACAGGGGGGGATGAAAAACTGTTTTTT. Amino acid sequence: CASSFTGGDEKLFF.

The V call is TRBV7-8, the J call TRBJ2-7; no firm D call. CDR3 length: 15 amino acids. Trimming removed 1 base from V and 4 bases from J, with 14 bases in between. Germline assignment: CDR1 SGHVS and CDR2 FQNEAQ. The CDR3 DNA reads as TGTGCCAGCAGCTTAGGATCCGCCAGAATATACGAGCAGTACTTC. Translated, it gives CASSLGSARIYEQYF.

The chain combines TRBV5-6 with TRBJ2-7; 7 bases match TRBD1. The CDR3 spans 13 residues. Germline-derived CDR1 and CDR2 are SGHDT and YYEEEE. V lost 4 bases, J lost 3 bases, and 4 bases stayed unmatched. CDR3 in DNA: TGTGCCAGCAGCCGGGACAGTCGCTACGAGCAGTACTTC. Encoded protein: CASSRDSRYEQYF.

The chain uses TRBV7-8 and TRBJ1-5; 7 positions match TRBD1. Germline loops: CDR1 SGHVS, CDR2 FQNEAQ. Trimming took 5 bases from V and 0 from J; bases not matched to a gene: 10. The CDR3 consists of 17 residues. CDR3 sequence reads: CASSPIPTGISNQPQHF. DNA of the CDR3: TGTGCCAGCAGCCCTATCCCGACAGGGATTAGCAATCAGCCCCAGCATTTT.

The chain uses TRBV7-9 and TRBJ2-7; D might be TRBD2 (7 bases). From germline, CDR1 is SEHNR and CDR2 FQNEAQ (reference sequence). Trimming cost V 6 bases and J 2 bases, with 20 bases left between them. The CDR3 is 16 amino acids. CDR3 protein: CASRDTGRGSAYEQYF. The CDR3 region has the DNA TGTGCCAGCAGGGATACAGGGAGGGGAAGCGCCTACGAGCAGTACTTC. Using reference TRBV7-9 and TRBJ2-7 for the parts outside the CDR3, the full variable domain is DTGVSQNPRHKITKRGQNVTFRCDPISEHNRLYWYRQTLGQGPEFLTYFQNEAQLEKSRLLSDRFSAERPKGSFSTLEIQRTEQGDSAMYLCASRDTGRGSAYEQYFGPGTRLTVT.

V and J are TRBV5-6 and TRBJ1-5; TRBD1 might be the D (5 bases). CDR1 is SGHDT, CDR2 YYEEEE, per germline. The CDR3 is made up of 16 amino acids. Trimming shortened V by 2 bases and J by 7 bases, and 19 bases separated the two germline ends. DNA for the CDR3: TGTGCCAGCAGCTTTTTAGGTACGCAGGGAGGGCAGCCCCAGCATTTT. Its protein is CASSFLGTQGGQPQHF.

As concerns this clone: The junction departs from germline at one end; a sequencing error may be responsible. The chain employs TRBV29-1 and TRBJ2-1; 8 bases map to TRBD2. The CDR3 has 14 residues. Germline-derived CDR1 and CDR2 are SQVTM and ANQGSEA. In DNA, the CDR3 is TGCAGCACCGGCGGGGGGTCCTCCGACAATGAGCAGTTCTTC. This encodes CSTGGGSSDNEQFF.

The chain couples TRBV7-3 to TRBJ2-6, with 10 bases identical to TRBD1. The CDR3 has 19 amino acids. Per the germline V gene, CDR1 is SGHTA and CDR2 is FQGTGA. J gave up 0 bases and V 5 bases, and 10 bases lay outside the gene matches. The CDR3 is CASSNRGTGADSGANVLTF. As DNA, the CDR3 is TGTGCCAGCAGCAACAGGGGGACAGGGGCTGACTCTGGGGCCAACGTCCTGACTTTC.

The chain employs TRBV6-4 and TRBJ2-3; D perhaps matches TRBD2 (7 bases). V was shortened by 8 bases and J by 1 base, with 16 bases between the two germline ends. Germline V lookup: CDR1 MRHNA, CDR2 SNTAGT. The CDR3 runs 15 residues. CDR3 region: CASARGAGGTDTQYF. CDR3 DNA: TGTGCCAGCGCCCGGGGGGCGGGGGGCACAGATACGCAGTATTTT.

The rearrangement links TRBV5-1 to TRBJ2-2; D might be TRBD2 (6 bases). This CDR3 region has 13 residues. Germline V gene lookup returns CDR1 SGHRS and CDR2 YFSETQ. Trimming shortened V by 4 bases and J by 6 bases, and 10 bases separated the two germline ends. The CDR3 reads CASSLSGAGELFF. The CDR3 nucleotides read TGCGCCAGCAGCCTCTCGGGGGCCGGGGAGCTGTTTTTT.

This sequence joins TRBV11-3 and TRBJ2-7; D is possibly TRBD2 (6 bases). The CDR3 loop spans 13 amino acids. CDR1 SGHNT and CDR2 YENEEA come from the germline V gene. V lost 5 bases to trimming and J lost 5 bases, with 13 bases between them. CDR3 sequence reads: CASSRGTEDEQYF. For the CDR3, the DNA is TGTGCCAGCAGCCGCGGGACGGAGGACGAGCAGTACTTC.

The chain joins TRBV19 to TRBJ2-3, with TRBD1 identical over 7 bases. Germline CDR1 LNHDA, CDR2 SQIVND (reference sequence). The V gene end was trimmed by 7 bases and the J gene end by 3 bases; junction bases not matched to a gene: 4. The CDR3 is made up of 13 amino acids. Here the CDR3 reads CASNRGATDTQYF. The CDR3 coding sequence is TGTGCCAGTAACAGGGGTGCGACAGATACGCAGTATTTT.

V is TRBV5-1 and J is TRBJ1-2; the match to TRBD1 covers 10 bases. J was trimmed by 5 bases and V by 3 bases; bases with no gene match: 1. Germline assignment: CDR1 SGHRS and CDR2 YFSETQ. The CDR3 extends over 13 amino acids. The CDR3 reads CASSWDRGYGYTF. The CDR3 DNA is TGCGCCAGCAGCTGGGACAGGGGATATGGCTACACCTTC.

J is TRBJ2-3 and V is TRBV27, with a tentative D call TRBD1 (6 bases). Germline CDR1 and CDR2: MNHEY and SMNVEV (reference sequence). Trimming cost V 3 bases and J 10 bases, with 17 bases left between them. The CDR3 spans 14 residues. The CDR3 loop is CASSFRDIQAAQYF. The CDR3 DNA follows: TGTGCCAGCAGTTTCAGGGACATCCAAGCTGCGCAGTATTTT.